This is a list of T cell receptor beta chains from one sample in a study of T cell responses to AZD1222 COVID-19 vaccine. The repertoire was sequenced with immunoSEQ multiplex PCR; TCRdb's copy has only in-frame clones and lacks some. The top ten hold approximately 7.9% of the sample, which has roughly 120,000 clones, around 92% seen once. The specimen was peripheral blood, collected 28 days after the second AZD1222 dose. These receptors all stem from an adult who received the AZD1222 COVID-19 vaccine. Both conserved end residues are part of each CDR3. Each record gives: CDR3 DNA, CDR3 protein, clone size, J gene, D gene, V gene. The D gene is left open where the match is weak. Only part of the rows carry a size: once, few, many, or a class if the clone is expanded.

TGTGCCAGCAGCCAGGGACAGGGAGGCTACGAGCAGTACTTC,CASSQGQGGYEQYF,-,TRBJ2-7,TRBD1,TRBV3-1/TRBV3-2
TGTGCCAGCAGCTTAACGGGACTGTTAATTAATTCACCCCTCCACTTT,CASSLTGLLINSPLHF,-,TRBJ1-6,-,TRBV7-2
TGCACCAGCGAAGGTAGCAGGGGGCACCCATTAACAAAGGGCTACAATGAGCAGTTCTTC,CTSEGSRGHPLTKGYNEQFF,-,TRBJ2-1,-,TRBV1
TGTGCCAGCTCACCAGGGACCTACGAGCAGTACTTC,CASSPGTYEQYF,-,TRBJ2-7,-,TRBV18
TGTGCCACCAGTGATTGGACTAGCGGGGGGCCATACAATGAGCAGTTCTTC,CATSDWTSGGPYNEQFF,-,TRBJ2-1,TRBD2,TRBV24-1
TGTGCCAGCAGCCCAACAGGGGCCCAAGTATATAATTCACCCCTCCACTTT,CASSPTGAQVYNSPLHF,-,TRBJ1-6,TRBD1,TRBV7-2
TGTGCCAGCAGCCTTTACCATGACAGGGCAACCCCCCGTAAGCAGTTCTTC,CASSLYHDRATPRKQFF,-,TRBJ2-1,TRBD1,TRBV28
TGTGCCAGCAGCTTTCTTTATGGACAGGGTCAGCCCCAGCATTTT,CASSFLYGQGQPQHF,few,TRBJ1-5,TRBD1,TRBV7-2
TGTGCCAGCAGGGCGGGTGAGGTTCTCACCTACGAGCAGTACTTC,CASRAGEVLTYEQYF,-,TRBJ2-7,-,TRBV6-5
TGTGCCTACCGCCAGTCGAACACCGGGGAGCTGTTTTTT,CAYRQSNTGELFF,-,TRBJ2-2,-,TRBV28
TGTGCCAGCAGTTCCACCGGACAGGGTCAGATTTCACCCCTCCACTTT,CASSSTGQGQISPLHF,-,TRBJ1-6,TRBD1,TRBV28
TGCGCCAGCAGCCAAGTTTCCGGGGAGGAGACCCAGTACTTC,CASSQVSGEETQYF,-,TRBJ2-5,-,TRBV4-1
TGTGCCAGCAGCTCGGCCGGGACGTCCAGAAGGGCCGCTGAAGCTTTCTTT,CASSSAGTSRRAAEAFF,-,TRBJ1-1,-,TRBV7-9
TGTGCCATCAGTGAAGCTAACACCGGGGAGCTGTTTTTT,CAISEANTGELFF,-,TRBJ2-2,-,TRBV10-3
TGTGCCAGCAGCCAAAAAGCCCGGCCCTCTGGAAACACCATATATTTT,CASSQKARPSGNTIYF,-,TRBJ1-3,-,TRBV3-1/TRBV3-2
TGTGCCAGCAGTGGGTCTACAGGGGGATTCTATGGCTACACCTTC,CASSGSTGGFYGYTF,-,TRBJ1-2,TRBD1,TRBV25-1
TGTGCCAGCGGGGACCAGGACAGTTTCTATGGCTACACCTTC,CASGDQDSFYGYTF,-,TRBJ1-2,-,TRBV28
TGTGCCAGCAGTGGAGACCGATCAAGCTGGAGCACTGAAGCTTTCTTT,CASSGDRSSWSTEAFF,-,TRBJ1-1,-,TRBV6-1
TGTGCCAGCGGCGCGGGACATTTAAACTATGGCTACACCTTC,CASGAGHLNYGYTF,-,TRBJ1-2,-,TRBV27
TGTGCCAGCAGCCCTCGTTTGGGGGCGGGGGAGACCCAGTACTTC,CASSPRLGAGETQYF,-,TRBJ2-5,-,TRBV7-2
TGTGCCAGCAGTCTGGACTTAAGCTCCTACAATGAGCAGTTCTTC,CASSLDLSSYNEQFF,-,TRBJ2-1,-,TRBV2
TGTGCCAGCAGCAAAAATACAGGGGGGGCGAACACCGGGGAGCTGTTTTTT,CASSKNTGGANTGELFF,-,TRBJ2-2,-,TRBV7-2
TGTGCCAGCAGTGACTCGGTAGCAGGGGGAATCCAGCCGGGGACTGAAGCTTTCTTT,CASSDSVAGGIQPGTEAFF,-,TRBJ1-1,TRBD1,TRBV6-4
TGTGCCAGCAATAAGCACCGGGGCCTGGTGGGTACGCAGTATTTT,CASNKHRGLVGTQYF,-,TRBJ2-3,-,TRBV28
TGTGCCACCAGTGATAACAGGGCTGCCAACGTCCTGACTTTC,CATSDNRAANVLTF,once,TRBJ2-6,-,TRBV24-1
TGTGCCAGCAGCCATACCCCAGGGACAGATACGCAGTATTTT,CASSHTPGTDTQYF,-,TRBJ2-3,-,TRBV21-1
TGTGCCAGCAGTAATCTATCTGGAAACACCATATATTTT,CASSNLSGNTIYF,-,TRBJ1-3,-,TRBV6-6
TGTGCCACCAGTGACCCGGGACTAGCGGGATGGTCTGGTGAGCAGTTCTTC,CATSDPGLAGWSGEQFF,-,TRBJ2-1,TRBD2,TRBV24-1
TGCGCCAGCAGCTCTGGACACCCCCAAGAGACCCAGTACTTC,CASSSGHPQETQYF,-,TRBJ2-5,-,TRBV5-1
TGTGCCATCAGTGAAGGTGAAAAACTGTTTTTT,CAISEGEKLFF,-,TRBJ1-4,-,TRBV10-3
TGTGCCAGCAGTAAGGAGGGAAGGGGGTACGAGCAGTACTTC,CASSKEGRGYEQYF,-,TRBJ2-7,-,TRBV3-1/TRBV3-2
TGTGCCAGCAGTCGTAACAGGGCTGATACGCAGTATTTT,CASSRNRADTQYF,-,TRBJ2-3,-,TRBV2